These 28 T cell receptor beta chains originate from one sample sequenced in a study of cytomegalovirus exposure and HLA in healthy donors. With 60 Vbeta and 13 Jbeta primers, the PCR was carried out. Profiling relied on immunoSEQ multiplex PCR, and the TCRdb table lists in-frame clones only, not all of them. The repertoire consists of 95,000 to 150,000 clones, with around 75% occurring once and the leading ten covering less than 9.5%. The source material was PBMCs. The receptors were sampled from a woman aged 45-59 years in good health and CMV-seropositive.

CDR3 coding DNA: TGTGCCAGCAGCAAGGACAGGGCTGAAAAACTGTTTTTT. Translated, it gives CASSKDRAEKLFF. V is TRBV2 and J is TRBJ1-4, with 8 nucleotides matching TRBD1. CDR3 size: 13 residues. V lost 6 bases and J lost 7; bases outside the gene matches: 4. CDR1 SNHLY and CDR2 FYNNEI come from the germline V gene. Filled out from reference TRBV2 and TRBJ1-4, the complete variable domain reads EPEVTQTPSHQVTQMGQEVILRCVPISNHLYFYWYRQILGQKVEFLVSFYNNEISEKSEIFDDQFSVERPDGSNFTLKIRSTKLEDSAMYFCASSKDRAEKLFFGSGTQLSVL.

The chain joins TRBV7-6 to TRBJ2-1; D not resolved. V lost 5 bases and J 7 bases, leaving 12 bases between the germline ends. This CDR3 has 13 residues. Germline CDR1 and CDR2: SGHVS and FNYEAQ. CDR3 sequence: CASSTSSDNEQFF. The DNA of the CDR3 is TGTGCCAGCAGCACGTCTAGTGATAATGAGCAGTTCTTC.

The chain's CDR3 is CASSRDRKNYGYTF. The CDR3 coding sequence is TGTGCCAGCAGTCGGGACAGAAAAAACTATGGCTACACCTTC. The chain links TRBV6-6 to TRBJ1-2, with TRBD1 matching 7 bases. Trimming cost V 5 bases and J 2 bases; bases outside gene matches: 5. Germline V gene data show CDR1 as MNHNY and CDR2 as SVGAGI (reference sequence). CDR3 length equals 14 residues.

The chain has TRBV4-3 and TRBJ1-3; tentatively, D is TRBD1 (5 bases). The CDR3 covers 17 residues. Germline CDR1 reads LGHNA; CDR2 reads YSLEER. With 0 bases removed from V and 5 bases from J, the gap between germline ends came to 17 bases. In nucleotides, the CDR3 is TGCGCCAGCAGCCAAGAGGGGCGGGGGGGTCAACGAAACACCATATATTTT. It yields the protein CASSQEGRGGQRNTIYF.

V is TRBV4-3 and J is TRBJ1-4, with D tentatively TRBD1 (5 bases). CDR3 length: 14 amino acids. Between the trimmed V and J ends, which lost 1 base and 10 bases, there was a span of 13 bases. CDR1 and CDR2 (germline): LGHNA, YSLEER. The chain's CDR3 is CASSQGYTGLKLFF. The CDR3 DNA reads as TGCGCCAGCAGCCAAGGGTATACAGGTCTAAAACTGTTTTTT.

This sequence joins TRBV12-5 and TRBJ2-2; 7 nucleotides match TRBD1. V trimming: 6 bases; J trimming: 1 base; junction bases outside the gene matches: 11. The length of the CDR3 is 17 residues. Germline V gene lookup returns CDR1 LGHNT and CDR2 FRNRAP. CDR3 in amino acids: CASGSDRVLGNTGELFF. The CDR3 DNA follows: TGTGCTAGTGGCTCAGACAGGGTTCTAGGGAACACCGGGGAGCTGTTTTTT.

The V and J genes are TRBV12-1 and TRBJ2-1; the table's D call, TRBD2, has no DNA check behind it. TRBV12-1 is noted as a pseudogene. CDR3 length: 18 amino acids. The CDR3 spells CASSRAGQFRGLPIEQFF. CDR3 nucleotide sequence: TGTGCCAGCAGCCGGGCGGGCCAATTTAGGGGACTTCCTATTGAGCAGTTCTTC.

Only a few counts were recorded for this clone. The V call is TRBV5-1, the J call TRBJ1-2; D perhaps matches TRBD1 (5 bases). Germline CDR1 reads SGHRS; CDR2 reads YFSETQ. The CDR3 covers 14 residues. With 0 bases removed from V and 4 bases from J, the gap between germline ends came to 10 bases. The chain's CDR3 is CASSLDRIGYGYTF. CDR3 bases: TGCGCCAGCAGCTTGGACAGGATCGGCTATGGCTACACCTTC.

This chain uses TRBV27 with TRBJ1-4; perhaps TRBD1 as D (6 bases). Germline CDR1 MNHEY, CDR2 SMNVEV (reference sequence). Trimming took 1 base from V and 7 from J, leaving 10 bases between them. The CDR3 is 14 residues long. The DNA for the CDR3 is TGTGCCAGCAGTTTATTGAGGGGGAGTGAAAAACTGTTTTTT. Its protein is CASSLLRGSEKLFF.

V usage is TRBV11-2 and J usage is TRBJ1-1; D is uncertain. Trimming left V 0 bases short and J 2 bases short, with 10 bases between. CDR3 length: 15 amino acids. Germline V gene data show CDR1 as SGHAT and CDR2 as FQNNGV. The CDR3: CASSLDLGPNTEAFF. Written as DNA, the CDR3 is TGTGCCAGCAGCTTAGATCTGGGCCCTAACACTGAAGCTTTCTTT.

The chain couples TRBV7-2 to TRBJ2-3; a possible D gene is TRBD2 (5 bases). This CDR3 has 14 amino acids. Germline values: CDR1 SGHTA, CDR2 FQGNSA. The germline V and J ends were trimmed by 2 bases and 1 base, with 7 bases remaining between them. In DNA form, the CDR3 reads TGTGCCAGCAGCTTATTCGGGGGCACAGATACGCAGTATTTT. Protein: CASSLFGGTDTQYF.

Regarding this clone: The conserved phenylalanine or tryptophan is not found at the CDR3 terminus, so this likely reflects a read error. The gene calls are TRBV30 and TRBJ2-7; 7 bases agree with TRBD1. The trim removed 2 bases at V and 7 bases at J, leaving 5 bases unmatched. Germline V gives CDR1 GTSNPN, CDR2 SVGIG (reference sequence). The CDR3 contains 12 residues. CDR3 amino acids: CAWSRQGTEQYL. In DNA form, the CDR3 reads TGTGCCTGGAGTCGACAGGGAACTGAGCAGTACCTC.

This clone has more than one count but fewer than ten. This chain uses TRBV7-3 with TRBJ2-1; D possibly corresponds to TRBD1 (5 bases). Germline V gene data show CDR1 as SGHTA and CDR2 as FQGTGA. The CDR3 extends over 13 amino acids. V shed 2 bases and J shed 7 bases, with 9 bases lying between them. The DNA for the CDR3 is TGTGCCAGCAGCTTAGGGGCAAATAATGAGCAGTTCTTC. This encodes CASSLGANNEQFF. The variable domain in full, completed from reference TRBV7-3 and TRBJ2-1, reads GAGVSQTPSNKVTEKGKYVELRCDPISGHTALYWYRQSLGQGPEFLIYFQGTGAADDSGLPNDRFFAVRPEGSVSTLKIQRTERGDSAVYLCASSLGANNEQFFGPGTRLTVL.

V gene TRBV4-1 combines with J gene TRBJ2-7; 8 bases map to TRBD1. The CDR3 covers 15 residues. CDR1 MGHRA and CDR2 YSYEKL come from the germline V gene. With V trimmed by 5 bases and J by 3 bases, 9 bases remained unmatched. The DNA of the CDR3 is TGCGCCAGCAGCTATCGACAGGGGAGAGGCTACGAGCAGTACTTC. It is translated as CASSYRQGRGYEQYF.

This chain joins TRBV19 and TRBJ1-2; D remains ambiguous. The CDR3 contains 10 residues. Trimming cost V 10 bases and J 2 bases, with 5 bases left between them. Germline V gene data show CDR1 as LNHDA and CDR2 as SQIVND (reference sequence). The CDR3 spells CATRNYGYTF. The CDR3 DNA sequence: TGTGCCACCCGGAACTATGGCTACACCTTC.

CDR3 nucleotide sequence: TGTGCCAGTAGTATAGGTCTAGCGGGCTCCTACAATGAGCAGTTCTTC. Translation gives CASSIGLAGSYNEQFF. The genes are TRBV19 and TRBJ2-1; 8 positions agree with TRBD2. The CDR3 spans 16 residues. The germline V gene encodes CDR1 LNHDA and CDR2 SQIVND (reference sequence). With V trimmed by 1 base and J by 0 bases, 2 bases remained unmatched.

The chain joins TRBV30 to TRBJ2-1; D is unclear. CDR1 and CDR2 from the germline V gene are GTSNPN and SVGIG (reference sequence). CDR3 length: 13 residues. V was trimmed by 0 bases and J by 6 bases, leaving 9 bases between them. As DNA, the CDR3 is TGTGCCTGGAGTGTCTATGCAAGCAATGAGCAGTTCTTC. Its translation is CAWSVYASNEQFF.

The V gene is TRBV19, the J gene TRBJ2-6; weak D call: TRBD1 (6 bases). Trimming stripped 3 bases from V and 2 bases from J, with 8 bases between. Germline assignment: CDR1 LNHDA and CDR2 SQIVND (reference sequence). This CDR3 is built from 15 residues. The CDR3 DNA follows: TGTGCCAGTAGTATTTGGGGGCCTGGGGCCAACGTCCTGACTTTC. Its translation is CASSIWGPGANVLTF. Full variable domain (outside the CDR3, taken from reference TRBV19 and TRBJ2-6): DGGITQSPKYLFRKEGQNVTLSCEQNLNHDAMYWYRQDPGQGLRLIYYSQIVNDFQKGDIAEGYSVSREKKESFPLTVTSAQKNPTAFYLCASSIWGPGANVLTFGAGSRLTVL.

The gene calls are TRBV7-2 and TRBJ2-2, with TRBD2 matching 8 bases. Germline V gives CDR1 SGHTA, CDR2 FQGNSA. V dropped 6 bases and J dropped 4; count of bases not matched to a gene: 10. The CDR3 is 16 amino acids. In DNA form, the CDR3 reads TGTGCCAGCAGGAGAACGGGGGGGCGTGGCACCGGGGAGCTGTTTTTT. This gives the protein CASRRTGGRGTGELFF.

V is TRBV19 and J is TRBJ2-7; D call uncertain. Germline lookup yields CDR1 LNHDA and CDR2 SQIVND (reference sequence). The V end lost 3 bases, the J end lost 2 bases, and 11 bases lay between the germline ends. CDR3 length: 14 residues. The CDR3 sequence is CASSIGPRTYEQYF. The DNA of the CDR3 is TGTGCCAGTAGTATCGGTCCTAGGACCTACGAGCAGTACTTC.

The chain couples TRBV2 to TRBJ2-7; 7 nucleotides match TRBD1. Germline CDR1 is SNHLY and CDR2 is FYNNEI. The CDR3 contains 13 residues. V gave up 6 bases and J gave up 2 bases; unmatched junction bases: 4. The CDR3 sequence is CASSEGTAYEQYF. CDR3 in DNA: TGTGCCAGCAGCGAGGGGACAGCCTACGAGCAGTACTTC.

The J gene is TRBJ2-5, the V gene TRBV7-9; no clear D. V lost 3 bases and J lost 2, with 7 bases in between. This CDR3 region has 13 residues. CDR1 and CDR2 (germline): SEHNR, FQNEAQ (reference sequence). The CDR3 DNA reads TGTGCCAGCAGCTTCCCCCAACAAGAGACCCAGTACTTC. Its protein is CASSFPQQETQYF. Full variable domain (remainder filled in from reference TRBV7-9 and TRBJ2-5): DTGVSQNPRHKITKRGQNVTFRCDPISEHNRLYWYRQTLGQGPEFLTYFQNEAQLEKSRLLSDRFSAERPKGSFSTLEIQRTEQGDSAMYLCASSFPQQETQYFGPGTRLLVL.

The chain links TRBV6-5 to TRBJ2-4, with D maybe TRBD2 (5 bases). V lost 5 bases and J lost 4, with 15 bases in between. The CDR3 length is 15 residues. Germline assignment: CDR1 MNHEY and CDR2 SVGAGI. The CDR3 nucleotides read TGTGCCAGCAGTCCTATCGGGGTGAATAAAAACATTCAGTACTTC. Its protein is CASSPIGVNKNIQYF.

The J gene is TRBJ2-7, the V gene TRBV18, with D perhaps TRBD1 (5 bases). Germline V gene data show CDR1 as KGHSH and CDR2 as LQKENI. V gave up 3 bases and J gave up 7 bases, with 19 bases separating them. The CDR3 length is 15 residues. CDR3 nucleotide sequence: TGTGCCAGCTCACCTCCAATGGGGCAGGGTAAGGAGCAGTACTTC. This translates into CASSPPMGQGKEQYF.

The rearrangement uses TRBV7-2 and TRBJ2-3, with D possibly TRBD2 on 7 matching bases. Trimming removed 2 bases from V and 3 bases from J, with 18 bases in between. This CDR3 is built from 17 residues. Germline CDR1 is SGHTA and CDR2 is FQGNSA. CDR3 bases: TGTGCCAGCAGCTTATATTGGGGGGGGCGGAGGACAGATACGCAGTATTTT. This translates into CASSLYWGGRRTDTQYF.

This chain joins TRBV30 and TRBJ2-7; D perhaps matches TRBD1 (5 bases). CDR3 length: 13 amino acids. CDR1 and CDR2 from the germline V gene are GTSNPN and SVGIG (reference sequence). Trimming pared 2 bases from V and 6 bases from J, leaving 14 bases between. CDR3 sequence reads: CAWSRGGAFEQYF. The CDR3 DNA reads TGTGCCTGGAGTAGGGGCGGAGCGTTCGAGCAGTACTTC.

This clone has only a few counts. The V gene is TRBV6-5, the J gene TRBJ2-2; the match to TRBD2 covers 12 bases. V lost 7 bases and J lost 4; bases outside the gene matches: 1. This CDR3 is 14 amino acids long. Germline assignment: CDR1 MNHEY and CDR2 SVGAGI. The CDR3 bases are TGTGCCAGCAAGACTAGCGGGAGCACCGGGGAGCTGTTTTTT. Encoded protein: CASKTSGSTGELFF.

This chain uses TRBV5-1 with TRBJ1-1; 8 nucleotides agree with TRBD1. The CDR3 has 15 residues. Per the germline V gene, CDR1 is SGHRS and CDR2 is YFSETQ. V lost 4 bases and J lost 2; bases outside the gene matches: 7. This chain's CDR3 is CASSPWTGFNTEAFF. CDR3 sequence (DNA): TGCGCCAGCAGCCCATGGACAGGGTTTAACACTGAAGCTTTCTTT.